This T cell receptor (beta chain) originates from a study of shared clonotypes between healthy human individuals. Overall study results and limits: Non-shared clonotypes showed lower generation probabilities than clonotypes common to all four donors. The study's rarefaction showed incomplete sorted-subset sequencing despite large depth.

Sequencing was performed with immunoSEQ multiplex PCR; in TCRdb, only in-frame clones are kept and a portion is missing. The table shows some 2.3 million clones, with over 90% occurring only once. Details on this clone: Its specificity is unknown. The sample has other DNA sequences that encode this CDR3 too.

Germline V gene data show CDR1 as SGHDT and CDR2 as YYEEEE. CDR3 length: 13 residues. The V end was cut by 3 bases, the J end by 5 bases, with 11 bases between. The rearrangement links TRBV5-6 to TRBJ1-1; D is perhaps TRBD1 (5 bases). The sequenced sample consisted of naive CD4+ T cells from PBMCs. The subset: CD45RA+ positively selected. This TCR was recovered from a man aged 18 to 35 in good health. Some clones in this sample may be carry-over from other donors' samples. The CDR3 DNA sequence: TGTGCCAGCAGCTGGGATAGGACAACTGAAGCTTTCTTT. Residues: CASSWDRTTEAFF.